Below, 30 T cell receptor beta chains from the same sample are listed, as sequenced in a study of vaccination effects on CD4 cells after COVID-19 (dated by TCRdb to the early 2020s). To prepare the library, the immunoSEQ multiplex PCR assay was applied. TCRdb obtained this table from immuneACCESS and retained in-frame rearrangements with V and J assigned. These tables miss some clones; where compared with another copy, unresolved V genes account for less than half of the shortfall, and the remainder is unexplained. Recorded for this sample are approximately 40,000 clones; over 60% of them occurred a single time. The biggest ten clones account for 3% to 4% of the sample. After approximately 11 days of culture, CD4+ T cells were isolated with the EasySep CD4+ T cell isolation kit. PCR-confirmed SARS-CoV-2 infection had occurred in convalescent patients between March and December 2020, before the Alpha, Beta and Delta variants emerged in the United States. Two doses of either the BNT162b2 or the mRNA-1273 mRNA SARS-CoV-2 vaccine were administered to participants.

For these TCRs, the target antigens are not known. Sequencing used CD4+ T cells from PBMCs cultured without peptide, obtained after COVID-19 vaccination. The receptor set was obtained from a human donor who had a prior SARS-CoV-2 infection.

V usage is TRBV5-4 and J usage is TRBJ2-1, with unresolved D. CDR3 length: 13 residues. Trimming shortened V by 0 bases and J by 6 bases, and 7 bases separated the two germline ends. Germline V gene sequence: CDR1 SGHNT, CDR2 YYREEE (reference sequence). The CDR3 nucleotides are TGTGCCAGCAGCTTGGATCGGGTCAATGAGCAGTTCTTC. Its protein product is CASSLDRVNEQFF.

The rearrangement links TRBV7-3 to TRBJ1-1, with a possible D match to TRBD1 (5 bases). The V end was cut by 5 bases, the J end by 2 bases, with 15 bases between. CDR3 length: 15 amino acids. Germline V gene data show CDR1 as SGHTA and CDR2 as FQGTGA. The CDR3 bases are TGTGCCAGCAGCCCCACGGCAGGGTACAACACTGAAGCTTTCTTT. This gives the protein CASSPTAGYNTEAFF.

DNA of the CDR3: TGCGCCAGCCGCTTCTCTGGGGCCAACGTCCTGACTTTC. Protein sequence: CASRFSGANVLTF. The chain links TRBV4-3 to TRBJ2-6; the D is unclear. Looked up from germline, CDR1 is LGHNA and CDR2 is YSLEER. The CDR3 loop spans 13 amino acids. Between the trimmed V and J ends, which lost 8 bases and 0 bases, there was a span of 5 bases.

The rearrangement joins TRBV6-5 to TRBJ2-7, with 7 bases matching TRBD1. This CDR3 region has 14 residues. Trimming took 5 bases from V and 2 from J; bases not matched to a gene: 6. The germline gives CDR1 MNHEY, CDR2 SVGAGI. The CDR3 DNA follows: TGTGCCAGCAGTCCGACCGGGACAGCCTACGAGCAGTACTTC. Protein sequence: CASSPTGTAYEQYF.

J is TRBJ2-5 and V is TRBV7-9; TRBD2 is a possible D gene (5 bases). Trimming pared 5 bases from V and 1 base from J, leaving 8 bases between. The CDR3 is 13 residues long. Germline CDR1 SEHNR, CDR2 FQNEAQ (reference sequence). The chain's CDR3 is CASSTSGQETQYF. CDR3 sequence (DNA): TGTGCCAGCAGCACTAGTGGCCAAGAGACCCAGTACTTC.

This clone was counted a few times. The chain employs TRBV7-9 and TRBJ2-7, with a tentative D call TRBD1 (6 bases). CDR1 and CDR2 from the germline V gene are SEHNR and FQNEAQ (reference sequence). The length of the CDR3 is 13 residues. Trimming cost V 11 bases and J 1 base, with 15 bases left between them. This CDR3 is CAPTPDRSYEQYF. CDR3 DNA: TGTGCCCCCACGCCGGACAGATCCTACGAGCAGTACTTC.

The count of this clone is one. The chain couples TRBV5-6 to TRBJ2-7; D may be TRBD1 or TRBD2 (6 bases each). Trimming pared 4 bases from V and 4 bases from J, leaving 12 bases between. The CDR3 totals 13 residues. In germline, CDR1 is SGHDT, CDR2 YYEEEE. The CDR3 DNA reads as TGTGCCAGCAGCGGCGGGACAAGGTACGAGCAGTACTTC. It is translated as CASSGGTRYEQYF.

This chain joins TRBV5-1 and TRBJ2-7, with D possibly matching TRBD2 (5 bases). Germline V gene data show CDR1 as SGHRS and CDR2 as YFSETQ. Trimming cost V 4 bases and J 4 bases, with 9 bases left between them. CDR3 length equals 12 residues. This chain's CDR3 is CASSAREYEQYF. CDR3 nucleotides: TGCGCCAGCAGCGCGAGGGAGTACGAGCAGTACTTC. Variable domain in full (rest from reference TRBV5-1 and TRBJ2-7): KAGVTQTPRYLIKTRGQQVTLSCSPISGHRSVSWYQQTPGQGLQFLFEYFSETQRNKGNFPGRFSGRQFSNSRSEMNVSTLELGDSALYLCASSAREYEQYFGPGTRLTVT.

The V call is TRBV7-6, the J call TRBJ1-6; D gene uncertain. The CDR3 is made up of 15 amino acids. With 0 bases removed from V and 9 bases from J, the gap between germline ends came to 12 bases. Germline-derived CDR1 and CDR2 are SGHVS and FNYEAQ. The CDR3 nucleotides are TGTGCCAGCAGCTTAGCTTCGGGCTACCTTTCACCCCTCCACTTT. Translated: CASSLASGYLSPLHF.

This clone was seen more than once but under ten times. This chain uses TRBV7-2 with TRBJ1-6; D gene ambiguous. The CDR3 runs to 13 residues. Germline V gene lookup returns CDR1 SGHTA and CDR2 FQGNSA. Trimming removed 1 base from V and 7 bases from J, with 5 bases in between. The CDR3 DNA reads TGTGCCAGCAGCTTAGGAAAAAATTCACCCCTCCACTTT. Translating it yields CASSLGKNSPLHF.

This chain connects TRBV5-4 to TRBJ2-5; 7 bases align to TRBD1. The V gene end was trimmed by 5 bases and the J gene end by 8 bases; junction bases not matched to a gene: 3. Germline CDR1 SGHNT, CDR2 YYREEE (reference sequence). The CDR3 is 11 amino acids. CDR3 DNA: TGTGCCAGCAGAACAGGGGACACCCAGTACTTC. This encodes CASRTGDTQYF.

CDR3 sequence (DNA): TGTGCCAGTAGTATGGGCCCTAACTATGGCTACACCTTC. This encodes CASSMGPNYGYTF. The chain combines TRBV19 with TRBJ1-2; D remains ambiguous. The CDR3 runs to 13 residues. Germline V gives CDR1 LNHDA, CDR2 SQIVND (reference sequence). Trimming stripped 3 bases from V and 0 bases from J, with 5 bases between.

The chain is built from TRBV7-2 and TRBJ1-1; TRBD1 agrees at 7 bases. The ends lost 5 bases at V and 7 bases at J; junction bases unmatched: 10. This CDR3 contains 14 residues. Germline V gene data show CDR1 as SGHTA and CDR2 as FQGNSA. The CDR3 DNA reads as TGTGCCAGCAGCCCCCGACAGGGCTGGGTTGAAGCTTTCTTT. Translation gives CASSPRQGWVEAFF.

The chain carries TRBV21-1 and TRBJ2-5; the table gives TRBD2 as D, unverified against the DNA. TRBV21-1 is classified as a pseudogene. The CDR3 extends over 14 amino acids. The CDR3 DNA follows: TGTGCCAGCAGCAAAGAATCTCCCCAAGAGACCCAGTACTTC. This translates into CASSKESPQETQYF.

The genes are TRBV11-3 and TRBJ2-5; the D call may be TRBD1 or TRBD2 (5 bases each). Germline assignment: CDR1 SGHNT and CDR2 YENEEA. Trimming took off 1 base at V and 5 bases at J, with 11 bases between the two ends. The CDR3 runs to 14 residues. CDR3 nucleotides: TGTGCCAGCAGCTTAGGCTGGGGCGGGGAGACCCAGTACTTC. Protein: CASSLGWGGETQYF.

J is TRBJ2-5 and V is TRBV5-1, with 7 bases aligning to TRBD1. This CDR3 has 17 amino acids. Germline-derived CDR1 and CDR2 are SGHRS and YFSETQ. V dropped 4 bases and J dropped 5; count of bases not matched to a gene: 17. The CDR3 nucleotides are TGCGCCAGCAGCCCCGCCGGGACAGACCTTTCGTTGGAGACCCAGTACTTC. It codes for CASSPAGTDLSLETQYF.

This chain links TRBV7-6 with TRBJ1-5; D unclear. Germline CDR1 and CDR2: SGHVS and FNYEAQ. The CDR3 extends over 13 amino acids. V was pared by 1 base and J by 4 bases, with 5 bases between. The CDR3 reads CASSLDGNQPQHF. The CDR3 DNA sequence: TGTGCCAGCAGCTTAGACGGGAATCAGCCCCAGCATTTT. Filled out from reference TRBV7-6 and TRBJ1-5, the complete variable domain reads GAGVSQSPRYKVTKRGQDVALRCDPISGHVSLYWYRQALGQGPEFLTYFNYEAQQDKSGLPNDRFSAERPEGSISTLTIQRTEQRDSAMYRCASSLDGNQPQHFGDGTRLSIL.

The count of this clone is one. CDR3 residues: CSARGVETQYF. In nucleotides, the CDR3 is TGCAGTGCTAGGGGCGTAGAGACCCAGTACTTC. The chain recombines TRBV20-1 with TRBJ2-5; D ambiguous. Germline assignment: CDR1 DFQATT and CDR2 SNEGSKA (reference sequence). The V end lost 3 bases, the J end lost 4 bases, and 6 bases lay between the germline ends. The CDR3 extends over 11 amino acids.

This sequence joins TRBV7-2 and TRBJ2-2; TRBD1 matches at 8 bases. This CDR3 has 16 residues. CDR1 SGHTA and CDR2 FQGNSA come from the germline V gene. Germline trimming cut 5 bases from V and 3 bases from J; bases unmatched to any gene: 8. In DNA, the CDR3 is TGTGCCAGCAGCATCACAGGGGGGTCGTACACCGGGGAGCTGTTTTTT. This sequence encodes CASSITGGSYTGELFF.

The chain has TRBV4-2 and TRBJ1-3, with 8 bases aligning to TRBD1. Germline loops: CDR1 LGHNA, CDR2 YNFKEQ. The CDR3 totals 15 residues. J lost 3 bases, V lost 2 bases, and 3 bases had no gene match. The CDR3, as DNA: TGTGCCAGCAGCCAATTAGACAGGGGTGGAAACACCATATATTTT. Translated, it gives CASSQLDRGGNTIYF.

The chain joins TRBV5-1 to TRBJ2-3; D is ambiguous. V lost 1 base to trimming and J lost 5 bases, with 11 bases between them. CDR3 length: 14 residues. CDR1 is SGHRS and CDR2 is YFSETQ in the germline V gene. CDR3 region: CASSLIAGRDTQYF. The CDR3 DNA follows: TGCGCCAGCAGCTTGATCGCAGGCAGAGATACGCAGTATTTT.

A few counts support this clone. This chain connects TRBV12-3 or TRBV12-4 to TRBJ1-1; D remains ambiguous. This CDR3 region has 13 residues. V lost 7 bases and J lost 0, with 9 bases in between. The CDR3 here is CASKIQMNTEAFF. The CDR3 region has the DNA TGTGCCAGCAAGATACAGATGAACACTGAAGCTTTCTTT.

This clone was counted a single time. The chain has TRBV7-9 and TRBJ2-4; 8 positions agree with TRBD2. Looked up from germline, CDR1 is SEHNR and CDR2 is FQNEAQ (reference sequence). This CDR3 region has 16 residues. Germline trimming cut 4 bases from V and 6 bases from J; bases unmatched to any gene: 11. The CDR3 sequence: CASSSRGGTRGNIQYF. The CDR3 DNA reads TGTGCCAGCAGCTCCCGGGGGGGGACACGGGGAAACATTCAGTACTTC.

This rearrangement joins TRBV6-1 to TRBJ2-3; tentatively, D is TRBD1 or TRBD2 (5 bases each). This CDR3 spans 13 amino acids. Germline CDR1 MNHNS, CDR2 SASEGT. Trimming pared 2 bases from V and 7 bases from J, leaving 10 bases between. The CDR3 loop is CASSENGAYTQYF. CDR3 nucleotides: TGTGCCAGCAGTGAAAACGGGGCATATACGCAGTATTTT.

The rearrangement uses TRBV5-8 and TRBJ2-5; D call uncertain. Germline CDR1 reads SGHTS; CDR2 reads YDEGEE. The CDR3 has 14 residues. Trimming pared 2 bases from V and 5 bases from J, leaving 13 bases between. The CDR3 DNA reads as TGTGCCAGCAGCTTTGGCAGGTTCGGGGAGACCCAGTACTTC. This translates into CASSFGRFGETQYF.

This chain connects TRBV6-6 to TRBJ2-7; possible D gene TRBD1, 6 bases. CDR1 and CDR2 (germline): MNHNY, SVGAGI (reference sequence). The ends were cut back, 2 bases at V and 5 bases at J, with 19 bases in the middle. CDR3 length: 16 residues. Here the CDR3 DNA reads TGTGCCAGCAGTTACGGGCCAGACAGGTTCAATAACGAGCAGTACTTC. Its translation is CASSYGPDRFNNEQYF.

CDR3 protein: CATSRGVMASGTDTQYF. The CDR3 DNA reads as TGTGCCACCAGCAGAGGGGTTATGGCTAGCGGCACAGATACGCAGTATTTT. V gene TRBV15 combines with J gene TRBJ2-3; D may be TRBD2 (6 bases). This CDR3 contains 17 residues. V lost 1 base and J lost 1, with 15 bases in between. Germline V lookup: CDR1 LNHNV, CDR2 YYDKDF (reference sequence). Based on the CDR3 plus reference TRBV15 and TRBJ2-3, the full variable domain is DAMVIQNPRYQVTQFGKPVTLSCSQTLNHNVMYWYQQKSSQAPKLLFHYYDKDFNNEADTPDNFQSRRPNTSFCFLDIRSPGLGDTAMYLCATSRGVMASGTDTQYFGPGTRLTVL.

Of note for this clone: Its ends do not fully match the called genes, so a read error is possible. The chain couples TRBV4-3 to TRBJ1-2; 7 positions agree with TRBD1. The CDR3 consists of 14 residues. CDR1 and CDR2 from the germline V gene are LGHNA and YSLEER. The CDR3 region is CASSQSEGQDQLAF. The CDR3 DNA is TGCGCCAGCAGCCAGTCTGAAGGACAGGATCAGCTAGCCTTC.

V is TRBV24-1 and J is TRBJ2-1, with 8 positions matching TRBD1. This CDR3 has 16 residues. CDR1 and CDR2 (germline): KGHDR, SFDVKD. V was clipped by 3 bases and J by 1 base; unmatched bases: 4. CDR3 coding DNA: TGTGCCACCAGTGATCCCCAGGGGGCGTCCTACAATGAGCAGTTCTTC. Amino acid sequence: CATSDPQGASYNEQFF.

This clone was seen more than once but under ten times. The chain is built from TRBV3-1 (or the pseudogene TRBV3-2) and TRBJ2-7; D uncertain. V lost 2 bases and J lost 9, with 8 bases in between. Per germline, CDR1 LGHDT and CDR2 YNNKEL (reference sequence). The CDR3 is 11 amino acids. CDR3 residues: CASSQQSGQYF. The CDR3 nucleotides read TGTGCCAGCAGCCAACAGTCTGGGCAGTACTTC.